This T cell receptor (beta chain) was identified during a study of CD8 T cells in Susac syndrome. Random hexamers were used to reverse transcribe about 0.5 to 1 ug of RNA. MiXCR was run by TCRdb on the immunoSEQ multiplex PCR reads, yielding one entry per CDR3 protein. This table has around 200,000 distinct CDR3 sequences, roughly 94% appearing once. The study used healthy donors as controls matched for age and sex. Sequencing input: CD4+ T cells from PBMCs. This receptor was obtained from a human donor in good health.

The CDR3 protein is CASSVRRYNEQFF. Here the CDR3 DNA reads TGTGCCAGCAGTGTGCGGAGGTACAATGAGCAGTTCTTC. V gene TRBV25-1 combines with J gene TRBJ2-1; tentatively, D is TRBD2 (5 bases). Deletions cut 4 bases from V and 4 bases from J, with 8 bases between. Germline V gene lookup returns CDR1 MGHDK and CDR2 SYGVNS. This CDR3 spans 13 amino acids. Looking up the rest from reference TRBV25-1 and TRBJ2-1 gives the full variable domain: EADIYQTPRYLVIGTGKKITLECSQTMGHDKMYWYQQDPGMELHLIHYSYGVNSTEKGDLSSESTVSRIRTEHFPLTLESARPSHTSQYLCASSVRRYNEQFFGPGTRLTVL.